The 32 T cell receptor beta chains in this list originate from one sample, sequenced in a study of blood T cells in healthy people across ages. The authors ran a second PCR of roughly 6 to 11 cycles using a sample-barcoded 5' primer and a J-beta primer mix. TCRdb recomputed calls from the 5' RACE reads with MiXCR, one row per CDR3 protein. The table lists fewer than 2,000,000 distinct CDR3 sequences, about two fifths of them singletons. Sequencing was carried out using blood. These receptors all stem from a human donor in good health.

The chain joins TRBV10-3 to TRBJ1-1; D remains ambiguous. The CDR3 extends over 13 amino acids. CDR1 ENHRY and CDR2 SYGVKD come from the germline V gene. Trimming removed 4 bases at V and 2 bases at J, with 8 bases between. CDR3 DNA: TGTGCCATCAGTGTATCGGAAAACACTGAAGCTTTCTTT. Translated: CAISVSENTEAFF.

The genes are TRBV20-1 and TRBJ1-1; no definite D call. Germline loops: CDR1 DFQATT, CDR2 SNEGSKA (reference sequence). V was shortened by 2 bases and J by 1 base, with 8 bases between the two germline ends. This CDR3 region has 13 residues. CDR3 sequence reads: CSARPVENTEAFF. Here the CDR3 DNA reads TGCAGTGCTAGACCAGTGGAGAACACTGAAGCTTTCTTT.

This clonotype has ten or more counts. V usage is TRBV4-2 and J usage is TRBJ1-2, with unresolved D. This CDR3 has 12 amino acids. Germline V gives CDR1 LGHNA, CDR2 YNFKEQ. The V end lost 1 base, the J end lost 3 bases, and 3 bases lay between the germline ends. The CDR3 sequence: CASSQGHYGYTF. The CDR3 coding sequence is TGTGCCAGCAGCCAAGGGCACTATGGCTACACCTTC.

This sequence joins TRBV20-1 and TRBJ2-4; the match to TRBD2 covers 7 bases. Per germline, CDR1 DFQATT and CDR2 SNEGSKA (reference sequence). The CDR3 is 16 residues long. The V gene end was trimmed by 0 bases and the J gene end by 13 bases; junction bases not matched to a gene: 18. For the CDR3, the DNA is TGCAGTGCTAGAGATTACTTAGCGGGTGGTTACAATGAGCAGTACTTC. It specifies CSARDYLAGGYNEQYF.

This chain connects TRBV7-9 to TRBJ1-2, with a weak D call TRBD1 (6 bases). Trimming left V 7 bases short and J 3 bases short, with 15 bases between. CDR1 and CDR2 from the germline V gene are SEHNR and FQNEAQ (reference sequence). CDR3 size: 14 residues. In DNA form, the CDR3 reads TGTGCCAGCAACTCGGACAGCCTAGACTATGGCTACACCTTC. This encodes CASNSDSLDYGYTF.

The chain recombines TRBV27 with TRBJ1-2; a possible D gene is TRBD1 (5 bases). Germline V gene sequence: CDR1 MNHEY, CDR2 SMNVEV (reference sequence). Trimming cost V 2 bases and J 4 bases, with 26 bases left between them. This CDR3 has 19 amino acids. Here the CDR3 DNA reads TGTGCCAGCAGTTTAAGGGGCCCGGGGGACTCGGCTTTTCCCTATGGCTACACCTTC. Translated: CASSLRGPGDSAFPYGYTF.

The rearrangement joins TRBV20-1 to TRBJ2-1; TRBD2 matches 9 bases. This CDR3 has 14 residues. V shed 7 bases, J shed 8 bases, and the junction held 12 bases outside the gene matches. Germline V gene data show CDR1 as DFQATT and CDR2 as SNEGSKA (reference sequence). For the CDR3, the DNA is TGCAGTGTTCGGCGTAGCGGGGGTATAGATGAGCAGTTCTTC. This sequence encodes CSVRRSGGIDEQFF.

The chain joins TRBV6-9 to TRBJ1-5; D is unresolved. The V end lost 7 bases, the J end lost 0 bases, and 13 bases lay between the germline ends. CDR3 length: 15 amino acids. Germline V gene sequence: CDR1 MNHGY, CDR2 SVAAGI. As DNA, the CDR3 is TGTGCCAGCACTTTACAGCTGGCTAGCAATCAGCCCCAGCATTTT. It translates to CASTLQLASNQPQHF.

The chain joins TRBV10-3 to TRBJ1-2; no clear D gene. Per germline, CDR1 ENHRY and CDR2 SYGVKD. The CDR3 covers 12 residues. The ends were cut back, 2 bases at V and 6 bases at J, with 7 bases in the middle. The CDR3: CAISEGIDGYTF. CDR3 nucleotides: TGTGCCATCAGTGAGGGCATCGATGGCTACACCTTC.

A few counts support this clonotype. This sequence joins TRBV2 and TRBJ1-2, with 9 bases aligning to TRBD1. The J segment lost 6 bases and the V segment lost 3 bases, leaving 5 bases of the junction unmatched. CDR1 is SNHLY, CDR2 FYNNEI, per germline. The CDR3 contains 14 residues. CDR3 in DNA: TGTGCCAGCAGTGAGGACAGGGGAAGCAATGGCTACACCTTC. As protein: CASSEDRGSNGYTF.

V usage is TRBV12-3 or TRBV12-4 and J usage is TRBJ1-5; 7 nucleotides align to TRBD1. CDR3 length: 15 amino acids. After removal of 7 bases from V and 2 bases from J, the junction contained 8 bases not matched to a gene. The CDR3 region has the DNA TGTGCCAGCACCTACGACAGGGCAGGCAATCAGCCCCAGCATTTT. Encoded protein: CASTYDRAGNQPQHF.

This chain connects TRBV10-3 to TRBJ2-1, with 9 bases matching TRBD1. Germline V gene sequence: CDR1 ENHRY, CDR2 SYGVKD. V shed 5 bases and J 10 bases; nucleotides not matched to a gene: 12. This CDR3 contains 15 residues. The chain's CDR3 is CAISRTGTGTVEQFF. The CDR3 DNA is TGTGCCATCAGTCGGACCGGGACAGGGACGGTCGAGCAGTTCTTC.

The chain links TRBV7-2 to TRBJ2-1; D not certain. There are 15 residues in the CDR3. Trimming shortened V by 6 bases and J by 0 bases, and 12 bases separated the two germline ends. Germline CDR1 and CDR2: SGHTA and FQGNSA. CDR3 sequence (DNA): TGTGCCAGCAGGCGGACGTCAGACTCCTACAATGAGCAGTTCTTC. Its translation is CASRRTSDSYNEQFF.

This clonotype was recorded a few times. The rearrangement uses TRBV5-1 and TRBJ1-5; D possibly corresponds to TRBD1 (5 bases). Germline assignment: CDR1 SGHRS and CDR2 YFSETQ. The CDR3 is 17 residues long. Trimming cost V 9 bases and J 0 bases, with 22 bases left between them. The CDR3 DNA follows: TGCGCCATTCTCGCAGGGTTTTCTCCTCATAGCAATCAGCCCCAGCATTTT. Its protein product is CAILAGFSPHSNQPQHF.

This clonotype was found once. This chain links TRBV6-2 or TRBV6-3 with TRBJ2-1; a possible D gene is TRBD1 (6 bases). Germline V gene lookup returns CDR1 MNHEY and CDR2 SVGEGT. This CDR3 spans 14 amino acids. Between the trimmed V and J ends, which lost 6 bases and 13 bases, there was a span of 22 bases. The CDR3 bases are TGTGCCAGCAGCCAACGACAGGATGGGGAGACCCAGTTCTTC. Translation: CASSQRQDGETQFF.

This chain links TRBV20-1 with TRBJ2-5, with D possibly being TRBD1 (6 bases). Trimming took 6 bases from V and 5 from J, leaving 16 bases between them. Germline CDR1 and CDR2: DFQATT and SNEGSKA (reference sequence). This CDR3 is 13 amino acids long. CDR3 DNA sequence: TGCAGTGCAGGGGCGGACCAGGGGGAGACCCAGTACTTC. It encodes CSAGADQGETQYF.

This clonotype has more than one count but fewer than ten. This chain joins TRBV10-3 and TRBJ2-1; 7 positions agree with TRBD1. The CDR3 covers 14 residues. V dropped 6 bases and J dropped 4; count of bases not matched to a gene: 6. Germline CDR1 reads ENHRY; CDR2 reads SYGVKD. Written as DNA, the CDR3 is TGTGCCATCAGAAGACAGGGTGTTTACAATGAGCAGTTCTTC. Translated: CAIRRQGVYNEQFF.

There are a few counts of this clonotype. The V gene is TRBV12-3 or TRBV12-4, the J gene TRBJ1-4, with TRBD1 as a possible D gene (6 bases). Trimming pared 6 bases from V and 0 bases from J, leaving 17 bases between. The CDR3 runs to 17 residues. DNA for the CDR3: TGTGCCAGCAGCTCGGACAGCCCTATCACAACTAATGAAAAACTGTTTTTT. This codes for CASSSDSPITTNEKLFF.

This clonotype has at least ten counts. The chain employs TRBV5-1 and TRBJ2-2; D not certain. The CDR3 covers 14 residues. Germline lookup yields CDR1 SGHRS and CDR2 YFSETQ. Trimming shortened V by 2 bases and J by 1 base, and 6 bases separated the two germline ends. CDR3: CASSFSGNTGELFF. The DNA of the CDR3 is TGCGCCAGCAGCTTTTCAGGGAACACCGGGGAGCTGTTTTTT. Full variable domain (rest looked up from reference TRBV5-1 and TRBJ2-2): KAGVTQTPRYLIKTRGQQVTLSCSPISGHRSVSWYQQTPGQGLQFLFEYFSETQRNKGNFPGRFSGRQFSNSRSEMNVSTLELGDSALYLCASSFSGNTGELFFGEGSRLTVL.

The chain has TRBV11-1 and TRBJ2-2; D remains ambiguous. Trimming cost V 5 bases and J 0 bases, with 7 bases left between them. Looked up from germline, CDR1 is SGHAT and CDR2 is FQDESV (reference sequence). This CDR3 contains 14 residues. CDR3 amino acids: CASSPLANTGELFF. The CDR3, as DNA: TGTGCCAGCAGCCCCCTGGCGAACACCGGGGAGCTGTTTTTT. Filled out from reference TRBV11-1 and TRBJ2-2, the complete variable domain reads EAEVAQSPRYKITEKSQAVAFWCDPISGHATLYWYRQILGQGPELLVQFQDESVVDDSQLPKDRFSAERLKGVDSTLKIQPAELGDSAMYLCASSPLANTGELFFGEGSRLTVL.

In regard to this clonotype: One end of the junction is discordant with germline, which a read error may explain. The chain is built from TRBV4-2 and TRBJ2-4; 12 nucleotides match TRBD2. The last part of the DNA fits TRBJ2-7 better; the J call may be wrong. Germline values: CDR1 LGHNA, CDR2 YNFKEQ. This CDR3 comprises 18 residues. This CDR3 reads CASGQGLAGGSSAYEQYF. The CDR3 DNA sequence: TGTGCCAGCGGCCAAGGTCTAGCGGGGGGGTCCTCCGCCTACGAGCAGTACTTC.

This clonotype was seen a handful of times. The chain is built from TRBV12-3 or TRBV12-4 and TRBJ2-3; a possible D gene is TRBD1 (5 bases). This CDR3 has 16 amino acids. Trimming left V 0 bases short and J 0 bases short, with 10 bases between. The CDR3 reads CASSLAGLSSTDTQYF. The CDR3 DNA reads as TGTGCCAGCAGTTTAGCGGGGCTCTCTAGCACAGATACGCAGTATTTT.

This clonotype was detected a few times. The chain links TRBV2 to TRBJ1-1, with 8 bases that match TRBD1. The CDR3 covers 13 residues. V shed 6 bases and J 3 bases; nucleotides not matched to a gene: 3. The V gene's germline CDR1 is SNHLY and CDR2 FYNNEI. CDR3 loop: CASSDRGYTEAFF. In DNA form, the CDR3 reads TGTGCCAGCAGCGACAGGGGTTACACTGAAGCTTTCTTT.

This clonotype was found a few times. The genes are TRBV12-3 or TRBV12-4 and TRBJ2-7; D is perhaps TRBD1 (6 bases). V was pared by 6 bases and J by 4 bases, with 25 bases between. This CDR3 is built from 17 residues. Here the CDR3 DNA reads TGTGCCAGCAGCCTTAGAGCTCGGCGGTGGGGGCTATACGAGCAGTACTTC. Its protein product is CASSLRARRWGLYEQYF.

The chain links TRBV15 to TRBJ1-6; possible D gene TRBD1, 5 bases. V gave up 7 bases and J gave up 5 bases, with 15 bases separating them. The germline CDR1 and CDR2 sequences are LNHNV and YYDKDF (reference sequence). The CDR3 covers 15 residues. CDR3 region: CATTAQDTHNSPLHF. The CDR3 DNA is TGTGCCACCACCGCCCAGGACACCCATAATTCACCCCTCCACTTT.

This clonotype occurred a few times. This chain connects TRBV7-9 to TRBJ1-2; TRBD1 aligns across 7 bases. The CDR3 length is 13 residues. Germline CDR1 reads SEHNR; CDR2 reads FQNEAQ (reference sequence). V was clipped by 6 bases and J by 6 bases; unmatched bases: 7. The CDR3 DNA sequence: TGTGCCAGCAGACGGACAGGTGAAGATGGCTACACCTTC. It translates to CASRRTGEDGYTF.

CDR3 sequence reads: CASSFRTGGTFGGNEQFF. The DNA for the CDR3 is TGTGCCAGCAGCTTCAGGACAGGGGGGACTTTCGGTGGAAATGAGCAGTTCTTC. The V call is TRBV9, the J call TRBJ2-1; 10 nucleotides match TRBD1. The CDR3 length is 18 residues. The germline CDR1 and CDR2 sequences are SGDLS and YYNGEE. J gave up 7 bases and V 4 bases, and 17 bases lay outside the gene matches.

In this sample, this clonotype turned up a few times. The chain carries TRBV20-1 and TRBJ2-1, with TRBD1 identical over 8 bases. CDR1 is DFQATT, CDR2 SNEGSKA, per germline (reference sequence). The CDR3 is 15 residues long. The junction had 9 bases not matched to a gene; V was cut back by 5 bases and J by 3 bases. This CDR3 is CSAVRRDRGYNEQFF. The DNA for the CDR3 is TGCAGTGCTGTTCGCCGCGACAGGGGCTACAATGAGCAGTTCTTC.

The V call is TRBV20-1, the J call TRBJ2-1; TRBD1 aligns across 9 bases. CDR1 is DFQATT, CDR2 SNEGSKA, per germline (reference sequence). V shed 6 bases and J 6 bases; nucleotides not matched to a gene: 9. The CDR3 totals 14 residues. The CDR3 spells CSALPGQGFNEQFF. The CDR3 nucleotides are TGCAGTGCCTTACCGGGACAGGGTTTCAATGAGCAGTTCTTC.

This sequence joins TRBV9 and TRBJ1-1, with 7 bases lining up with TRBD1. Trimming removed 3 bases from V and 4 bases from J; junction bases left unmatched: 6. The CDR3 is 14 amino acids. Germline lookup yields CDR1 SGDLS and CDR2 YYNGEE. The CDR3 bases are TGTGCCAGCAGCGCCAGTGGGACAGCCACTGAAGCTTTCTTT. It codes for CASSASGTATEAFF. Full variable domain (outside the CDR3, taken from reference TRBV9 and TRBJ1-1): DSGVTQTPKHLITATGQRVTLRCSPRSGDLSVYWYQQSLDQGLQFLIQYYNGEERAKGNILERFSAQQFPDLHSELNLSSLELGDSALYFCASSASGTATEAFFGQGTRLTVV.

As to this clonotype: The junction does not match germline at one end; this may be a read error. This chain uses TRBV12-3 or TRBV12-4 with TRBJ1-2; possible D gene TRBD1, 5 bases. The CDR3 loop spans 15 amino acids. DNA of the CDR3: TGTGCCGGCAGCCCCATGGGGAGCAGGGTGGATGGCTACACCTTC. Residues: CAGSPMGSRVDGYTF.

V gene TRBV10-3 combines with J gene TRBJ2-5; no reliable D call. Germline values: CDR1 ENHRY, CDR2 SYGVKD. The CDR3 extends over 16 amino acids. Deletions cut 8 bases from V and 0 bases from J, with 19 bases between. The chain's CDR3 is CAISKAVGQNQETQYF. The CDR3, as DNA: TGTGCCATCTCTAAGGCAGTCGGGCAGAACCAAGAGACCCAGTACTTC.